The next 5 T cell receptor beta chains were all read from a single sample in a study of shared clonotypes between healthy human individuals (TCRdb year 2020). Libraries were built with the immunoSEQ multiplex PCR assay. The immuneACCESS repertoire file appears here via TCRdb, limited to in-frame rearrangements. These files lack a portion of the clones; in checked studies, under half of the deficit traces to unresolved V genes, and the cause of the others is not known. The sample profile shows roughly 2,000,000 clones; about 94% of them were found once. Of the sample, around 1.7% falls within the top ten clones. CD8 naive samples consisted of CD45RO-negative cells that were positively selected for CCR7, yielding a CD45RA+CCR7+ population without TemRA cells. The sample consisted of naive CD8+ T cells from PBMCs. According to the study, the label for this sample's cell subset or site signals: CD45RA+CCR7+. These receptors came from a young man in good health. Some clones in this sample may be carry-over from other donors' samples.

The rearrangement joins TRBV21-1 to TRBJ1-1. TRBV21-1 is flagged as a pseudogene. The CDR3 spans 14 residues. The DNA of the CDR3 is TGTGCCAGCAGCAAAGGTGGGGGACCCACTGAAGCTTTCTTT. It translates to CASSKGGGPTEAFF.

The chain combines TRBV15 with TRBJ2-7; TRBD2 is a possible D gene (6 bases). V dropped 5 bases and J dropped 3 bases, with 17 bases sitting between them. Germline CDR1 and CDR2: LNHNV and YYDKDF (reference sequence). This CDR3 spans 15 amino acids. This CDR3 reads CATSPYPRENYEQYF. The CDR3 DNA sequence: TGTGCCACCAGCCCATACCCCCGGGAGAACTACGAGCAGTACTTC.

This chain joins TRBV30 and TRBJ2-5; D ambiguous. With the DNA end fitting TRBJ2-7 better, the J assignment may be wrong. The CDR3 runs 13 residues. Germline V gene lookup returns CDR1 GTSNPN and CDR2 SVGIG (reference sequence). The CDR3 nucleotides are TGTGCCTGGAATAATGGGCTCCCCTACGAGCAGTACTTC. This gives the protein CAWNNGLPYEQYF.

The CDR3 DNA reads as TGTGCCAGTAGTAAATCAAGGACAGGGGGCACTGAAGCTTTCTTT. This encodes CASSKSRTGGTEAFF. This chain links TRBV19 with TRBJ1-1; 10 nucleotides line up with TRBD1. CDR1 LNHDA and CDR2 SQIVND come from the germline V gene (reference sequence). Trimming took 4 bases from V and 4 from J; bases not matched to a gene: 6. The CDR3 spans 15 residues.

The CDR3 protein is CASSPIAGGPHTQYF. In DNA form, the CDR3 reads TGTGCCAGCAGCCCGATAGCGGGAGGGCCCCATACGCAGTATTTT. V is TRBV13 and J is TRBJ2-3; 11 bases line up with TRBD2. Trimming removed 5 bases from V and 7 bases from J; junction bases left unmatched: 8. Germline-derived CDR1 and CDR2 are PRHDT and FYEKMQ (reference sequence). There are 15 residues in the CDR3. Variable domain in full (rest from reference TRBV13 and TRBJ2-3): AAGVIQSPRHLIKEKRETATLKCYPIPRHDTVYWYQQGPGQDPQFLISFYEKMQSDKGSIPDRFSAQQFSDYHSELNMSSLELGDSALYFCASSPIAGGPHTQYFGPGTRLTVL.